One sample yielded the 26 T cell receptor beta chains listed below, sequenced in a study of blood T cells in healthy people across ages. The use of a sample-barcoded 5' primer and a J-beta primer mix characterized a second PCR of about 7 to 12 cycles. TCRdb redid the calling of the 5' RACE reads with MiXCR, one entry per CDR3 protein. The top ten clones hold 9.4% of a sample with roughly 700,000 distinct CDR3 sequences, around a quarter of them seen once. These records were also assigned to another study, of T cells of mothers and their children.

Sequenced input: blood. The receptors derive from a boy younger than 18 in good health.

This clonotype was detected only a few times. V usage is TRBV20-1 and J usage is TRBJ2-5, with 16 positions matching TRBD2. The germline CDR1 and CDR2 sequences are DFQATT and SNEGSKA (reference sequence). The CDR3 length is 18 residues. J was trimmed by 4 bases and V by 1 base; bases with no gene match: 9. The CDR3 nucleotides are TGCAGTGCTAGAGCTACGGGACTAGCGGGAGGGCCAGGAGAGACCCAGTACTTC. Encoded protein: CSARATGLAGGPGETQYF.

The gene calls are TRBV2 and TRBJ2-1; 10 bases align to TRBD2. Per the germline V gene, CDR1 is SNHLY and CDR2 is FYNNEI. The trim removed 11 bases at V and 0 bases at J, leaving 13 bases unmatched. This CDR3 is built from 17 residues. The CDR3 region is CAGRASGGLPSYNEQFF. CDR3 bases: TGTGCCGGAAGGGCTAGCGGGGGACTTCCCTCCTACAATGAGCAGTTCTTC.

The chain has TRBV4-1 and TRBJ1-1, with D hard to call. There are 17 residues in the CDR3. Looked up from germline, CDR1 is MGHRA and CDR2 is YSYEKL. The ends were cut back, 0 bases at V and 4 bases at J, with 18 bases in the middle. CDR3 nucleotide sequence: TGCGCCAGCAGCCAAGATGGTCCGCCTTCGTGGCCCACTGAAGCTTTCTTT. Translating it yields CASSQDGPPSWPTEAFF.

The table lists this clonotype with a few counts. The chain recombines TRBV20-1 with TRBJ2-5; 7 bases match TRBD2. From germline, CDR1 is DFQATT and CDR2 SNEGSKA (reference sequence). This CDR3 is built from 13 residues. V lost 7 bases to trimming and J lost 4 bases; unmatched junction nucleotides: 9. The CDR3 spells CSGGASGGETQYF. The DNA for the CDR3 is TGCAGTGGGGGTGCTAGCGGAGGAGAGACCCAGTACTTC.

The sample holds a few counts of this clonotype. The chain carries TRBV7-6 and TRBJ2-2; 7 bases are shared with TRBD2. The CDR3 covers 19 residues. The ends lost 5 bases at V and 9 bases at J; junction bases unmatched: 24. Germline CDR1 SGHVS, CDR2 FNYEAQ. In nucleotides, the CDR3 is TGTGCCAGCAGCCTAACCGCAGGGCTAGCGGACTCTTCTGGACGGGAGCTGTTTTTT. Its protein product is CASSLTAGLADSSGRELFF.

This clonotype has a handful of counts. V is TRBV29-1 and J is TRBJ2-5; maybe TRBD1 (5 bases). Germline values: CDR1 SQVTM, CDR2 ANQGSEA. This CDR3 has 14 residues. V shed 1 base and J shed 5 bases, with 14 bases lying between them. The CDR3 spells CSVEAVPPGETQYF. CDR3 nucleotides: TGCAGCGTTGAAGCCGTACCTCCAGGGGAGACCCAGTACTTC. Looking up the rest from reference TRBV29-1 and TRBJ2-5 gives the full variable domain: SAVISQKPSRDICQRGTSLTIQCQVDSQVTMMFWYRQQPGQSLTLIATANQGSEATYESGFVIDKFPISRPNLTFSTLTVSNMSPEDSSIYLCSVEAVPPGETQYFGPGTRLLVL.

The genes are TRBV15 and TRBJ2-5, with 7 bases identical to TRBD2. The J call may be in error: the DNA end matches TRBJ2-7 better. The CDR3 runs to 16 residues. The germline V gene has CDR1 LNHNV and CDR2 YYDKDF (reference sequence). Here the CDR3 DNA reads TGTGCCACCAGCAGAGATCTGGCTAGCGGCTCCTACGAGCAGTACTTC. This sequence encodes CATSRDLASGSYEQYF.

This rearrangement joins TRBV7-3 to TRBJ1-1; D unclear. Germline V gene data show CDR1 as SGHTA and CDR2 as FQGTGA. The CDR3 has 14 amino acids. V lost 2 bases and J 5 bases, leaving 12 bases between the germline ends. CDR3 DNA: TGTGCCAGCAGCTTAGTCCCCGGACGGACTGAAGCTTTCTTT. Translating gives CASSLVPGRTEAFF.

This clonotype was detected a few times. A junction boundary mismatches the germline segment, possibly from a read error. The chain recombines TRBV3-1 with TRBJ2-5, with D unclear. This CDR3 is built from 14 residues. CDR1 is LGHDT, CDR2 YNNKEL, per germline (reference sequence). This CDR3 reads CASSQAAVQETQYF. The CDR3 region has the DNA TGTGCTAGCAGCCAAGCCGCGGTACAAGAGACCCAGTACTTC.

This chain joins TRBV12-3 or TRBV12-4 and TRBJ1-2, with a weak D call TRBD1 (5 bases). V was clipped by 6 bases and J by 4 bases, with 15 bases between them. There are 14 residues in the CDR3. The CDR3: CASRIGHSRYGYTF. CDR3 DNA sequence: TGTGCCAGCAGAATAGGACATTCCCGCTATGGCTACACCTTC.

This rearrangement joins TRBV20-1 to TRBJ2-2; 11 nucleotides align to TRBD1. The CDR3 totals 17 residues. Germline CDR1 is DFQATT and CDR2 is SNEGSKA (reference sequence). Losses at the gene ends were 6 bases for V and 1 base for J; bases not matched to a gene: 10. In nucleotides, the CDR3 is TGCAGTGCGAAAGGGGGGACAGGGGGAAAGAACACCGGGGAGCTGTTTTTT. Translating gives CSAKGGTGGKNTGELFF.

The table lists this clonotype with a few counts. V and J are TRBV15 and TRBJ1-2; 10 positions agree with TRBD1. The CDR3 loop spans 14 amino acids. Germline V gene data show CDR1 as LNHNV and CDR2 as YYDKDF (reference sequence). V shed 3 bases and J 5 bases; nucleotides not matched to a gene: 3. For the CDR3, the DNA is TGTGCCACCAGCAGGGACAGGGGGGAGTATGGCTACACCTTC. As protein: CATSRDRGEYGYTF.

This clonotype appeared a few times. The chain uses TRBV5-1 and TRBJ2-3; 11 bases map to TRBD2. CDR3 size: 15 residues. Per the germline V gene, CDR1 is SGHRS and CDR2 is YFSETQ. Losses at the gene ends were 1 base for V and 6 bases for J; bases not matched to a gene: 4. The CDR3 nucleotides are TGCGCCAGCAGCTTGAGACTAGCGGGAAGCGATACGCAGTATTTT. Protein: CASSLRLAGSDTQYF.

The V call is TRBV7-2, the J call TRBJ1-3; 8 bases fit TRBD1. The germline V gene encodes CDR1 SGHTA and CDR2 FQGNSA. The trim removed 5 bases at V and 4 bases at J, leaving 4 bases unmatched. CDR3 length: 14 amino acids. DNA for the CDR3: TGTGCCAGCAGCACGCGGGACAGGGGAAACACCATATATTTT. Translating gives CASSTRDRGNTIYF.

This clonotype was detected only a few times. The chain uses TRBV20-1 and TRBJ2-1, with a tentative D call TRBD1 (6 bases). Germline V gives CDR1 DFQATT, CDR2 SNEGSKA (reference sequence). The CDR3 spans 15 residues. Trimming shortened V by 1 base and J by 3 bases, and 13 bases separated the two germline ends. The CDR3 loop is CSARALGAGYNEQFF. CDR3 DNA: TGCAGTGCTAGAGCGTTGGGGGCGGGCTACAATGAGCAGTTCTTC.

This clonotype was detected a few times. The chain couples TRBV11-2 to TRBJ1-2; unclear D gene. CDR1 is SGHAT and CDR2 is FQNNGV in the germline V gene. The V gene lost 1 base and the J gene lost 1 base, with 10 bases spanning the gap. There are 15 residues in the CDR3. CDR3 sequence reads: CASSLGSRVNYGYTF. CDR3 in DNA: TGTGCCAGCAGCTTAGGGTCCCGGGTTAACTATGGCTACACCTTC.

The CDR3 spells CASSLAGQPPFSGANVLTF. CDR3 sequence (DNA): TGTGCCAGCAGCTTGGCGGGACAGCCCCCTTTCTCTGGGGCCAACGTCCTGACTTTC. The J gene is TRBJ2-6, the V gene TRBV7-2, with D possibly being TRBD1 (7 bases). The CDR3 extends over 19 amino acids. V was shortened by 3 bases and J by 0 bases, with 18 bases between the two germline ends. CDR1 and CDR2 from the germline V gene are SGHTA and FQGNSA.

The chain couples TRBV2 to TRBJ1-1; no clear D. In germline, CDR1 is SNHLY, CDR2 FYNNEI. The V and J ends lost 0 bases and 4 bases respectively, with 12 bases between them. The CDR3 has 15 amino acids. DNA of the CDR3: TGTGCCAGCAGTGAAGCGCACGGGGTAGGCACTGAAGCTTTCTTT. Residues: CASSEAHGVGTEAFF.

This clonotype was counted only a few times. V usage is TRBV9 and J usage is TRBJ2-5; a weak D match, TRBD2 (6 bases). Looked up from germline, CDR1 is SGDLS and CDR2 is YYNGEE. V was shortened by 3 bases and J by 2 bases, with 20 bases between the two germline ends. CDR3 length: 17 amino acids. CDR3: CASSARLSPGLQETQYF. Here the CDR3 DNA reads TGTGCCAGCAGCGCCCGCCTTTCCCCCGGACTACAAGAGACCCAGTACTTC.

This clonotype was detected only a few times. V usage is TRBV6-1 and J usage is TRBJ2-1; D is uncertain. The CDR3 has 11 residues. The V and J ends lost 6 bases and 8 bases respectively, with 8 bases between them. CDR1 MNHNS and CDR2 SASEGT come from the germline V gene. The CDR3 reads CASRRSDEQFF. The CDR3 nucleotides read TGTGCCAGCAGAAGAAGCGATGAGCAGTTCTTC.

The rearrangement links TRBV5-1 to TRBJ2-5; D not certain. The V gene lost 4 bases and the J gene lost 3 bases, with 13 bases spanning the gap. The CDR3 consists of 14 residues. Germline V CDR1 and CDR2: SGHRS, YFSETQ. DNA for the CDR3: TGCGCCAGCAGCGACCTATGGGCAGAAGAGACCCAGTACTTC. Protein product: CASSDLWAEETQYF. Variable domain in full (rest from reference TRBV5-1 and TRBJ2-5): KAGVTQTPRYLIKTRGQQVTLSCSPISGHRSVSWYQQTPGQGLQFLFEYFSETQRNKGNFPGRFSGRQFSNSRSEMNVSTLELGDSALYLCASSDLWAEETQYFGPGTRLLVL.

Here the CDR3 reads CSATMPQISSYNEQFF. CDR3 coding DNA: TGCAGTGCTACCATGCCCCAGATTAGCTCCTACAATGAGCAGTTCTTC. The chain links TRBV20-1 to TRBJ2-1; the D is unclear. The length of the CDR3 is 16 residues. Germline V CDR1 and CDR2: DFQATT, SNEGSKA (reference sequence). V was cut by 4 bases and J by 0 bases, with 16 bases left in between.

In its sample, this clonotype was seen a few times. The chain recombines TRBV5-5 with TRBJ1-4; D ambiguous. Germline V gene lookup returns CDR1 SGHKS and CDR2 YYEKEE (reference sequence). V lost 4 bases and J 6 bases, leaving 13 bases between the germline ends. The CDR3 is 14 residues long. This CDR3 reads CASSPSNGDEKLFF. The CDR3 DNA follows: TGTGCCAGCAGCCCGAGTAACGGCGATGAAAAACTGTTTTTT.

V and J are TRBV7-2 and TRBJ2-4; possible D gene TRBD2, 6 bases. This CDR3 region has 17 residues. V was shortened by 2 bases and J by 5 bases, with 19 bases between the two germline ends. Germline V gives CDR1 SGHTA, CDR2 FQGNSA. The CDR3 loop is CASSLRALGVAENIQYF. DNA for the CDR3: TGTGCCAGCAGCTTACGGGCGTTAGGTGTAGCGGAAAACATTCAGTACTTC.

A few counts support this clonotype. The V and J genes are TRBV12-3 or TRBV12-4 and TRBJ2-2; 8 bases align to TRBD2. The CDR3 length is 16 residues. Germline trimming cut 5 bases from V and 1 base from J; bases unmatched to any gene: 6. The DNA for the CDR3 is TGTGCCAGCAGTGCCTATAGCGGGGTGAACACCGGGGAGCTGTTTTTT. The encoded protein is CASSAYSGVNTGELFF.

This clonotype was seen a handful of times. V usage is TRBV29-1 and J usage is TRBJ1-2; weak D call: TRBD1 (6 bases). CDR3 length: 15 residues. Germline V lookup: CDR1 SQVTM, CDR2 ANQGSEA. Trimming removed 1 base from V and 6 bases from J, with 18 bases in between. In nucleotides, the CDR3 is TGCAGCGTTGAAGGAACAACACGGGGGGCGCATGGCTACACCTTC. This translates into CSVEGTTRGAHGYTF.